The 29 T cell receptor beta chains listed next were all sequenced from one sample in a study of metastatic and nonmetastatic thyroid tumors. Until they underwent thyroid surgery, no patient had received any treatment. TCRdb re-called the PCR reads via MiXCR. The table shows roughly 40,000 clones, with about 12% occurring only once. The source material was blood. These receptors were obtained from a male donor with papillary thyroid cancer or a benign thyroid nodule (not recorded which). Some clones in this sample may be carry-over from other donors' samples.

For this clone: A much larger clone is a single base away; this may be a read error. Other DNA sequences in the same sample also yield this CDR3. The chain's CDR3 is CASSLEGGSGELFF. Here the CDR3 DNA reads TGTGCCAGCAGCTTAGAAGGAGGGTCCGGGGAGCTATTTTTT. The rearrangement uses TRBV7-9 and TRBJ2-2; D is perhaps TRBD2 (6 bases). The CDR3 length is 14 residues. Per the germline V gene, CDR1 is SEHNR and CDR2 is FQNEAQ (reference sequence).

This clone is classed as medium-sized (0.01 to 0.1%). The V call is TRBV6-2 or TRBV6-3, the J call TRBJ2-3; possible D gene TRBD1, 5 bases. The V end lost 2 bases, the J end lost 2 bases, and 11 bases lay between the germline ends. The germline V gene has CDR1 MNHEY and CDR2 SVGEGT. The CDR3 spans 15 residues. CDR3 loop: CASSYDETVTDTQYF. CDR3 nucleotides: TGTGCCAGCAGTTACGACGAGACAGTCACAGATACGCAGTATTTT.

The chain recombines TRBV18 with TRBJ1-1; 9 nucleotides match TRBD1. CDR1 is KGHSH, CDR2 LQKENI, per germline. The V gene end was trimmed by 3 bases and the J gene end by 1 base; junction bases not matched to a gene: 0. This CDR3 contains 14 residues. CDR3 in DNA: TGTGCCAGCTCACCGGGACAGGGGAACACTGAAGCTTTCTTT. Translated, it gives CASSPGQGNTEAFF.

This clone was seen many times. The CDR3 loop is CSAPDRGRFNYGYTF. The CDR3, as DNA: TGCAGTGCCCCGGACAGGGGAAGGTTTAACTATGGCTACACCTTC. The J gene is TRBJ1-2, the V gene TRBV20-1; 9 positions match TRBD1. Germline assignment: CDR1 DFQATT and CDR2 SNEGSKA (reference sequence). V dropped 6 bases and J dropped 1; count of bases not matched to a gene: 9. The CDR3 spans 15 residues.

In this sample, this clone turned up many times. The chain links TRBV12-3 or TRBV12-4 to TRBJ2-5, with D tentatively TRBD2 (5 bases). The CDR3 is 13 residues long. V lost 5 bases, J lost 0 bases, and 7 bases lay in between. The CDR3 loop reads CASSTGNQETQYF. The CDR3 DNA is TGTGCCAGCAGTACCGGGAACCAAGAGACCCAGTACTTC.

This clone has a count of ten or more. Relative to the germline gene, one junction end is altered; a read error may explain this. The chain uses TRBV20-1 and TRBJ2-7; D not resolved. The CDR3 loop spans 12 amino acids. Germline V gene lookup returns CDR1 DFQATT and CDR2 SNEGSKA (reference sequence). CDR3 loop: CNASSQSYEQYF. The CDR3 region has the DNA TGCAATGCTAGTTCACAGTCCTACGAGCAGTACTTC.

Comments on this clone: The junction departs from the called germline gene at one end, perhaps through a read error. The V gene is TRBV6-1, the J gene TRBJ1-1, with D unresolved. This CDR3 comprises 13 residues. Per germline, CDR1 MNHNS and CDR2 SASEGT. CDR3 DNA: TGTGCCAGCAGATGGACGGTGAACACTGAAGCTTTCTTC. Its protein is CASRWTVNTEAFF.

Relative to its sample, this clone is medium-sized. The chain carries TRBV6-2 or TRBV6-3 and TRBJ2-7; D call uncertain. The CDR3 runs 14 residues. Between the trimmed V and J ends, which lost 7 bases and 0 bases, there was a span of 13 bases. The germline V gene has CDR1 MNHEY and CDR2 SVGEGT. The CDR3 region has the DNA TGTGCCAGCAATAGAGGTCAAAGCTCCTACGAGCAGTACTTC. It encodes CASNRGQSSYEQYF.

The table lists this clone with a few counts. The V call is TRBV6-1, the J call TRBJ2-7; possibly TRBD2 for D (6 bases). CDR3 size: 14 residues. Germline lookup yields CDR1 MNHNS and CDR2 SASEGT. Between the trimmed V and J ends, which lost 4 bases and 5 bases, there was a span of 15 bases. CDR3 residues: CASSAQEGLDEQYF. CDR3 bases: TGTGCCAGCAGTGCCCAGGAGGGCCTGGACGAGCAGTACTTC.

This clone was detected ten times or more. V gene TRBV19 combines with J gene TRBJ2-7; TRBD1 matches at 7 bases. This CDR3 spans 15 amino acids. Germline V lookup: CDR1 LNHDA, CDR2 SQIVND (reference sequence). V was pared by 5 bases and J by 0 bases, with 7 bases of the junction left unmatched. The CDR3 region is CASSVAGTASYEQYF. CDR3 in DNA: TGTGCCAGTAGTGTCGCCGGGACAGCCTCCTACGAGCAGTACTTC.

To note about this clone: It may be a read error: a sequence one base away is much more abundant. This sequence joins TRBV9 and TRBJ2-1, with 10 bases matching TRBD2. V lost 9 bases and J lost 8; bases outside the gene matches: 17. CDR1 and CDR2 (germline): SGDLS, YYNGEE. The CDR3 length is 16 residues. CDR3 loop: CAIGPGTSAQIDEQFF. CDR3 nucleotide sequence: TGTGCCATCGGCCCCGGGACTAGCGCTCAAATTGATGAGCAGTTCTTC.

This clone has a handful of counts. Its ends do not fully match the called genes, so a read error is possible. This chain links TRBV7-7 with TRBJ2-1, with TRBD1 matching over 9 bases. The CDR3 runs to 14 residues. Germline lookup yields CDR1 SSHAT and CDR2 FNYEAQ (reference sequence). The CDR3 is CASSRRTGDNEQFF. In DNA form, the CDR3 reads TGTGCTAGCAGCCGCCGGACAGGGGACAATGAGCAGTTCTTC.

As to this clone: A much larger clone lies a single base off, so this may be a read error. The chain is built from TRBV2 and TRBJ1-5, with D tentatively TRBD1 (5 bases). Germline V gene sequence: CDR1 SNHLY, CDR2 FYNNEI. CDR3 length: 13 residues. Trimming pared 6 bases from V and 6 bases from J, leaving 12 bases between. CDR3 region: CASREQGGQPQHF. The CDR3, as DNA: TGTGCCAGCAGAGAGCAGGGTGGTCAGCCCCAGCATTTT.

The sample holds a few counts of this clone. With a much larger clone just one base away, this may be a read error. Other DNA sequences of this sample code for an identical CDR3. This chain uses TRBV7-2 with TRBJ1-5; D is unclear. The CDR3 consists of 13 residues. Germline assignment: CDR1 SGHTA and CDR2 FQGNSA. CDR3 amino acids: CASSPRIDQPQHF. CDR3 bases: TGTGCCAGCAGCCCAAGGATCGATCAGCCTCAGCATTTT.

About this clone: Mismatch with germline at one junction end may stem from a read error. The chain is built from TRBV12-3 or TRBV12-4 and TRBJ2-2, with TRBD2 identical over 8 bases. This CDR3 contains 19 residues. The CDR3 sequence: CASSFQGPAGGTNTWELFF. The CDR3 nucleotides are TGTGCCAGCAGTTTCCAGGGCCCGGCGGGAGGTACGAACACCTGGGAGCTGTTTTTT.

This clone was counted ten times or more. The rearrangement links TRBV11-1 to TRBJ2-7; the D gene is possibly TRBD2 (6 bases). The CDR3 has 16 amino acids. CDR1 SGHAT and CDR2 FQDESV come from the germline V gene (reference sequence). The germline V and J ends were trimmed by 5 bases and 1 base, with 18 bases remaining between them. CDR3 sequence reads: CASSPLGAGQSYEQYF. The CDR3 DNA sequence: TGTGCCAGCAGCCCCCTGGGAGCGGGCCAATCCTACGAGCAGTACTTC.

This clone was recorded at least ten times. The CDR3 reads CASSPGLAGKETQYF. The CDR3 DNA follows: TGTGCCAGCAGTCCGGGACTAGCGGGAAAGGAGACCCAGTACTTC. The V call is TRBV27, the J call TRBJ2-5; 13 bases agree with TRBD2. CDR3 length: 15 residues. CDR1 and CDR2 (germline): MNHEY, SMNVEV (reference sequence). The ends lost 5 bases at V and 5 bases at J; junction bases unmatched: 5.

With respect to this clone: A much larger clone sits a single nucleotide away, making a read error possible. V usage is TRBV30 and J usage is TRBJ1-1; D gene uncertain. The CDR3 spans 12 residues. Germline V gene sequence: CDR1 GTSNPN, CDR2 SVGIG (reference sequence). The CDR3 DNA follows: TGTGCCTGGACGAATCTGGGCACTGAAGCTCTCTTT. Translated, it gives CAWTNLGTEALF.

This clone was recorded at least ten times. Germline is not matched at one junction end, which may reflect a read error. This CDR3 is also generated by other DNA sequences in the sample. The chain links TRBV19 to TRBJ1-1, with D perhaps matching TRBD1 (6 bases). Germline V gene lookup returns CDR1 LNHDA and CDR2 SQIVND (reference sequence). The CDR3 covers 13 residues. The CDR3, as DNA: TGTGCCAGTAGTAACCTTAGAGGGGGGCCGCCAGGCTTT. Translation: CASSNLRGGPPGF.

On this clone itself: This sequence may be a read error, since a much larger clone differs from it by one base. In DNA form, the CDR3 reads TGTGCTAACAGCTTAGCAGGGGGGATCGCTACTAGCACAGATACGCAGTATTTT. This encodes CANSLAGGIATSTDTQYF. The gene calls are TRBV7-6 and TRBJ2-3, with D possibly matching TRBD1 (7 bases). The germline CDR1 and CDR2 sequences are SGHVS and FNYEAQ. The CDR3 spans 18 residues. Combining the CDR3 with reference TRBV7-6 and TRBJ2-3 gives the whole variable domain GAGVSQSPRYKVTKRGQDVALRCDPISGHVSLYWYRQALGQGPEFLTYFNYEAQQDKSGLPNDRFSAERPEGSISTLTIQRTEQRDSAMYRCANSLAGGIATSTDTQYFGPGTRLTVL.

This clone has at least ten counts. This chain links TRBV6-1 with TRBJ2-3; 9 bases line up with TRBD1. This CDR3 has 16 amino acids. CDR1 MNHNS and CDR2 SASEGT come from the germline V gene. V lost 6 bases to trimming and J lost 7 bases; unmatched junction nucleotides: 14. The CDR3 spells CASSLNRDRVANTQYF. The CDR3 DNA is TGTGCCAGCAGCCTGAACCGGGACAGGGTTGCAAATACGCAGTATTTT.

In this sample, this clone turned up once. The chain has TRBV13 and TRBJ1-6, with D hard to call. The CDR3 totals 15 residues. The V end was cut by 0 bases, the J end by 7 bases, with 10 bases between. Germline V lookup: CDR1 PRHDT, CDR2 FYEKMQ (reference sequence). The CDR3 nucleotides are TGTGCCAGCAGCTTAGGGGACGGACTCAATTCACCCCTCCACTTT. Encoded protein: CASSLGDGLNSPLHF.

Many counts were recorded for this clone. The CDR3 nucleotides are TGCAGTGCCTCGGACAGGAGCATCCCTAATGAAAAACTGTTTTTT. Translation: CSASDRSIPNEKLFF. The rearrangement joins TRBV20-1 to TRBJ1-4; 7 bases are a match to TRBD1. Germline V lookup: CDR1 DFQATT, CDR2 SNEGSKA (reference sequence). This CDR3 has 15 residues. V lost 6 bases to trimming and J lost 3 bases; unmatched junction nucleotides: 10.

CDR3 sequence reads: CASRHRGVDLMDTQYF. CDR3 coding DNA: TGTGCCAGCAGACATAGGGGTGTGGACCTCATGGATACGCAGTATTTT. V and J are TRBV11-1 and TRBJ2-3, with D perhaps TRBD1 (5 bases). The CDR3 has 16 residues. The germline CDR1 and CDR2 sequences are SGHAT and FQDESV (reference sequence). Deletions cut 6 bases from V and 6 bases from J, with 22 bases between.

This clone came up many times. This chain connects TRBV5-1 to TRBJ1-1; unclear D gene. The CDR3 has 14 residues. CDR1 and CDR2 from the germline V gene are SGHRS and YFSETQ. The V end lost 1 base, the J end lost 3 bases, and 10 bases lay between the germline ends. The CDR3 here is CASSLYSKDTEAFF. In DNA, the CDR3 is TGCGCCAGCAGCTTGTACAGTAAGGACACTGAAGCTTTCTTT.

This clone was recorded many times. The CDR3 coding sequence is TGCGCCAGCAGCTTGGGAGTGGTGGACTACGAGCAGTACTTC. Translated: CASSLGVVDYEQYF. J is TRBJ2-7 and V is TRBV5-1; D call uncertain. Germline CDR1 SGHRS, CDR2 YFSETQ. The CDR3 loop spans 14 amino acids. V shed 0 bases and J shed 3 bases, with 10 bases lying between them. The variable domain in full, completed from reference TRBV5-1 and TRBJ2-7, reads KAGVTQTPRYLIKTRGQQVTLSCSPISGHRSVSWYQQTPGQGLQFLFEYFSETQRNKGNFPGRFSGRQFSNSRSEMNVSTLELGDSALYLCASSLGVVDYEQYFGPGTRLTVT.

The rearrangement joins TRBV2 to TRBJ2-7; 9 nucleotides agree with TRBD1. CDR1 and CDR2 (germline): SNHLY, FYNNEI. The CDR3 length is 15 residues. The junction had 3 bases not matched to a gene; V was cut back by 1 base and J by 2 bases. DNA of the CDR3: TGTGCCAGCAGTGAAGAGGGACAGGGAGCCTACGAGCAGTACTTC. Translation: CASSEEGQGAYEQYF.

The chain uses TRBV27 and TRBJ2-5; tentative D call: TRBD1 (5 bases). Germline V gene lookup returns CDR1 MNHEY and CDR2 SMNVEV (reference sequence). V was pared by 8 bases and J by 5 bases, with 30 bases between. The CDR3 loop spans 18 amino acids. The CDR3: CASGRVFTDLHAGETQYF. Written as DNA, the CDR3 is TGTGCCAGCGGCAGGGTTTTTACCGATTTACACGCCGGGGAGACCCAGTACTTC.

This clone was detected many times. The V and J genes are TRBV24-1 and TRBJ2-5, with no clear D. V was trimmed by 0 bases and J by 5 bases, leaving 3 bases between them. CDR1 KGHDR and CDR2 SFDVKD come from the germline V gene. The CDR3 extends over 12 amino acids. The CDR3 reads CATSDLRETQYF. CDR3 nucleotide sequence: TGTGCCACCAGTGATTTGCGGGAGACCCAGTACTTC.